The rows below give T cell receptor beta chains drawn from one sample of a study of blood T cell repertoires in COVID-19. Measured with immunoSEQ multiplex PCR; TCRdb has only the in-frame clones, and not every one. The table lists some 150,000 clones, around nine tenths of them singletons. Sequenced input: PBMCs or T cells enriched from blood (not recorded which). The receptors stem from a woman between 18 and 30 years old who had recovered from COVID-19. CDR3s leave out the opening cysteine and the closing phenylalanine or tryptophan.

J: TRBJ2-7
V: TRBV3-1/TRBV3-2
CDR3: ASSQGSSRREQY

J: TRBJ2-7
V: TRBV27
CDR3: ASSFIAGIYEQY

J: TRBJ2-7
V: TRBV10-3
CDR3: ATQTSGTGGYEQY

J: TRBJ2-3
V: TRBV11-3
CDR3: ASSLDLTGSGTDTQY

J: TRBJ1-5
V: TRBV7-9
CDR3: ASSLDSNNQPQH

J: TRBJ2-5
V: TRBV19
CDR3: ASSTDGSGETQY

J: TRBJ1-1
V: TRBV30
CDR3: AWNLRGIRGAF

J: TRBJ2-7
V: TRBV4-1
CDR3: ASSQAYMDRALYEQY

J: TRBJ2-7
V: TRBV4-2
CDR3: ASSQEGFAGGYEQY

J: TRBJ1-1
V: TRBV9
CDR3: ASSAGQGSTEAF

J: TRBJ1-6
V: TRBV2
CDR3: ASSEPTGTENSPLH

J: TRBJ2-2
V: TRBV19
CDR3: ASSTRTGLNTGELF

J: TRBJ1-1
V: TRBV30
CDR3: AWKGQGPTEAF

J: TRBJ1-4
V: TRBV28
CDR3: ASVRAGGNMLF

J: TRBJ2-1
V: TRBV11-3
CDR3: ASSRGQGLDNEQF

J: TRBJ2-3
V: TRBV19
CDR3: ARPIRGGSTDTQY

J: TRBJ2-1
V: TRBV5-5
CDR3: ASSPLGRGANEQF

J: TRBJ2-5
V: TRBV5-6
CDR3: ASSLVVGGAKETQY

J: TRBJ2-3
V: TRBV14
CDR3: ASAGLQPSTDTQY

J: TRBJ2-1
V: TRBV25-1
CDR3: ASSSLGLAEYNEQF

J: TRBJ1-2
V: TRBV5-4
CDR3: ASSLPGQGYGYT

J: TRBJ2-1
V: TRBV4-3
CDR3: ASSPGLAGPSPSNEQF

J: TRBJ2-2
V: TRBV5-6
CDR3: ASSLVTGWGELF

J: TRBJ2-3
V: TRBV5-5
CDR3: ASSSRALTDTQY

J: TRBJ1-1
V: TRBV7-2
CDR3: ASSLGSPRTGTGEAF